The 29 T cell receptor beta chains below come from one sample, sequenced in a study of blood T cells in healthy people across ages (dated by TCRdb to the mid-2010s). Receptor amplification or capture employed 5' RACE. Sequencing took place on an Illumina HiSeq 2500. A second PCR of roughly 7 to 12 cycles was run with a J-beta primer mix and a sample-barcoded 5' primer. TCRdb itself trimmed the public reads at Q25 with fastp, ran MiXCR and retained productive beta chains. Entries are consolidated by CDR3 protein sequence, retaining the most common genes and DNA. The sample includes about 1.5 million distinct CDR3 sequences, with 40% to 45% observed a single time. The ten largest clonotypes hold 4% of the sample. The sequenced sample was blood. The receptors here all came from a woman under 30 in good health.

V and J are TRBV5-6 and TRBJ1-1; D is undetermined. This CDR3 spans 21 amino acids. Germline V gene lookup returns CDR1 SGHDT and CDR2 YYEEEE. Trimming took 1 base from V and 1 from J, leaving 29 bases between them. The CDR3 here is CASSLLLGVWGRDPRNTEAFF. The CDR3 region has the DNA TGTGCCAGCAGCTTGCTGTTGGGAGTGTGGGGAAGAGACCCTCGGAACACTGAAGCTTTCTTT.

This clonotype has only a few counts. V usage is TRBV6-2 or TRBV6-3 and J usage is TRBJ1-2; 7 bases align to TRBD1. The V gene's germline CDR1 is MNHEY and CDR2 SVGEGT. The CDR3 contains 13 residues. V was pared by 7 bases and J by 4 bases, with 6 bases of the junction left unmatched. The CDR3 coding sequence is TGTGCCAGCACCTTGACAGGGTCCTATGGCTACACCTTC. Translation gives CASTLTGSYGYTF.

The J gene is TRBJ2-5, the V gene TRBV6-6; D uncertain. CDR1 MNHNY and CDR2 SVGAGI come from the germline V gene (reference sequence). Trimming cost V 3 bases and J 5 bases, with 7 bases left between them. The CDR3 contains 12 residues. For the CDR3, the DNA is TGTGCCAGCAGTTATATTGCTGAGACCCAGTACTTC. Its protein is CASSYIAETQYF.

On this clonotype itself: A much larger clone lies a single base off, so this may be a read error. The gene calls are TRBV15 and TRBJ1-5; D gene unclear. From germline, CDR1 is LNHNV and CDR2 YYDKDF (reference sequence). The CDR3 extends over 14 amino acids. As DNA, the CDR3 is TGTGCCACCAGCGGAGAACCCACACGGCAGCCCCAGCATTTT. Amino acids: CATSGEPTRQPQHF.

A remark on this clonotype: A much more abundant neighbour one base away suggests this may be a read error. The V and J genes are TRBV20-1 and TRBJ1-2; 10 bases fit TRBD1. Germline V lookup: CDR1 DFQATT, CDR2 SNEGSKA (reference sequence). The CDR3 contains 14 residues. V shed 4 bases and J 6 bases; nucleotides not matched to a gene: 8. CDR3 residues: CSAIRQGAGHGYTF. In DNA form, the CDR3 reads TGCAGTGCTATACGACAGGGGGCTGGCCATGGCTACACCTTC.

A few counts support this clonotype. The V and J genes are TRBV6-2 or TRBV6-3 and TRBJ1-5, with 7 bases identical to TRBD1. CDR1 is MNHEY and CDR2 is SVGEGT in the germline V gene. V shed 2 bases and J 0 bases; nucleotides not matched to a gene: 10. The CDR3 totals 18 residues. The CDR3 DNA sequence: TGTGCCAGCAGTTACGAGTTCGACAGGGTGATTAGCAATCAGCCCCAGCATTTT. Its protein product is CASSYEFDRVISNQPQHF.

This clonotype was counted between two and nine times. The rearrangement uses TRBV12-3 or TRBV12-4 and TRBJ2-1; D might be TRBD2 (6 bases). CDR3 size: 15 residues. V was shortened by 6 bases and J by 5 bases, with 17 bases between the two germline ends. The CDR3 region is CASSLGLTPNNEQFF. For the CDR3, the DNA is TGTGCCAGCAGCCTCGGACTAACCCCAAACAATGAGCAGTTCTTC.

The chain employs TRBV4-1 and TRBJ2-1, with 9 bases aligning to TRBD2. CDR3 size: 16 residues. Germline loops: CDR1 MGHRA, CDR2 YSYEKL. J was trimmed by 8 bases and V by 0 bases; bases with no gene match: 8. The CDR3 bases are TGCGCCAGCAGCCAAGATGGCGGGGGGGCCGATCATGAGCAGTTCTTC. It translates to CASSQDGGGADHEQFF.

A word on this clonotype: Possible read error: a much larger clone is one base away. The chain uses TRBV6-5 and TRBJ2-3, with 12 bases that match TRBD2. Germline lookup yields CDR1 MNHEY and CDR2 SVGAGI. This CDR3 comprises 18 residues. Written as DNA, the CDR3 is TGTGCCAGCTGTTACTCGAGTCGGACTAGCGGGGTCACAGATACGCAGTATTTT. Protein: CASCYSSRTSGVTDTQYF.

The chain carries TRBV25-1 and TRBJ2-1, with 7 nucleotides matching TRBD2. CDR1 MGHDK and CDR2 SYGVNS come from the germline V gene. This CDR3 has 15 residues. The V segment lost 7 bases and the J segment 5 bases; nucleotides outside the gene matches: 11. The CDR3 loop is CASTSGSGANNEQFF. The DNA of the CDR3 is TGTGCCAGCACCTCCGGGAGCGGGGCCAACAATGAGCAGTTCTTC.

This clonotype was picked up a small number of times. The CDR3 DNA reads TGTGCCAGCAGCGTAGGGACTAGTTCTAAGGAGACCCAGTACTTC. Amino acid sequence: CASSVGTSSKETQYF. The rearrangement uses TRBV9 and TRBJ2-5, with 7 bases that match TRBD2. Trimming took 0 bases from V and 5 from J; bases not matched to a gene: 7. There are 15 residues in the CDR3. CDR1 is SGDLS and CDR2 is YYNGEE in the germline V gene.

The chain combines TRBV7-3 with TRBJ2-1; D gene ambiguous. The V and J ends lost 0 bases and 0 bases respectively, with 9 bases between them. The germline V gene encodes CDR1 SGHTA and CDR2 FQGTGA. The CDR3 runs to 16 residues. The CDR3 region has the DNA TGTGCCAGCAGCTTAACTCGTCAGCGCTCCTACAATGAGCAGTTCTTC. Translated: CASSLTRQRSYNEQFF.

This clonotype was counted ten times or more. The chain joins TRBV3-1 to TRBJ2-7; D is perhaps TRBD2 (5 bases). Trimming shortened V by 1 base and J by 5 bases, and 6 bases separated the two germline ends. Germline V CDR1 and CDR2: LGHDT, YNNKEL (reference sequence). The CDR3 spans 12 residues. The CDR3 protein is CASSQVSDEQYF. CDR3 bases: TGTGCCAGCAGCCAAGTTAGCGACGAGCAGTACTTC.

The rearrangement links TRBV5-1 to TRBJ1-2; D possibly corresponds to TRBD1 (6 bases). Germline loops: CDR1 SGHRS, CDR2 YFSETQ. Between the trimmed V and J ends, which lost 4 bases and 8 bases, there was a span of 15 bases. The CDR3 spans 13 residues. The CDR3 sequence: CASSRTSGAGYTF. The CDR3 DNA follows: TGCGCCAGCAGCAGGACGTCAGGGGCCGGCTACACCTTC.

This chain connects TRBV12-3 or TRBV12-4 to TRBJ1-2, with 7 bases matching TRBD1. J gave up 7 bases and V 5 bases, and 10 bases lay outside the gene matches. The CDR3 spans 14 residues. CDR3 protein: CASSHRGIYSGYTF. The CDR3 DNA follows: TGTGCCAGCAGTCACAGGGGAATCTATTCTGGCTACACCTTC.

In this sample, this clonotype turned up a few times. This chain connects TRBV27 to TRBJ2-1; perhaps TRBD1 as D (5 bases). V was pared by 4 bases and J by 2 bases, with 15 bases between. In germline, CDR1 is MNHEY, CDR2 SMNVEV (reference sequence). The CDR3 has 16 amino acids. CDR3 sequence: CASSSQVGNPYNEQFF. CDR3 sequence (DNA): TGTGCCAGCAGTTCACAGGTGGGGAACCCCTACAATGAGCAGTTCTTC.

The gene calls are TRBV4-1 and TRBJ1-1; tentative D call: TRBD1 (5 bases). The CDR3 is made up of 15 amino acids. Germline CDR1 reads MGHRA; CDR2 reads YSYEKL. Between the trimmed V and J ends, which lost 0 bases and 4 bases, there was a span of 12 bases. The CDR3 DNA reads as TGCGCCAGCAGCCAAGAAATACCAGGGACCACTGAAGCTTTCTTT. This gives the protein CASSQEIPGTTEAFF.

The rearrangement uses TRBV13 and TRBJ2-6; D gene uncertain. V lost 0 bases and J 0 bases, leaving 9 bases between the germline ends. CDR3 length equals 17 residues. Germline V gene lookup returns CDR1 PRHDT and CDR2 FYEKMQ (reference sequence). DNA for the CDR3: TGTGCCAGCAGCTTAGGGTTCGATCGCTCTGGGGCCAACGTCCTGACTTTC. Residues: CASSLGFDRSGANVLTF.

CDR3: CASRSQGTNSPLHF. The CDR3 DNA reads as TGTGCCAGCAGGTCACAGGGAACTAATTCACCCCTCCACTTT. The chain joins TRBV12-3 or TRBV12-4 to TRBJ1-6; TRBD1 is a possible D gene (6 bases). Trimming took off 6 bases at V and 6 bases at J, with 12 bases between the two ends. This CDR3 contains 14 residues.

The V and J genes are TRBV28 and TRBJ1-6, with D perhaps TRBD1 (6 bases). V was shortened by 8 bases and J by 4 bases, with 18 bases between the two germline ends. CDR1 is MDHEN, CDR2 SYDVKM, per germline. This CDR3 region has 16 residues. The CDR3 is CASFHQVGAYNSPLHF. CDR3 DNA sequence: TGTGCCAGCTTCCACCAAGTGGGGGCGTATAATTCACCCCTCCACTTT.

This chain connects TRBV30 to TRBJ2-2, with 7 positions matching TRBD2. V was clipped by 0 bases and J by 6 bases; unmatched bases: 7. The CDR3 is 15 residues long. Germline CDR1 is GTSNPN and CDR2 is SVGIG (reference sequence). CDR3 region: CAWSVGTGGAGELFF. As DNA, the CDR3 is TGTGCCTGGAGTGTAGGCACGGGAGGCGCCGGGGAGCTGTTTTTT.

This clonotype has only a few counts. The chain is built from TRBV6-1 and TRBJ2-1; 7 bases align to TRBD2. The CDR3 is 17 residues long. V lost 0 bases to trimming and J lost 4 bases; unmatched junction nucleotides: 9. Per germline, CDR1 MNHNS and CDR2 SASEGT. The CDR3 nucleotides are TGTGCCAGCAGTGAAGCGCTTGCGGGGGTGTCATACAATGAGCAGTTCTTC. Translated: CASSEALAGVSYNEQFF.

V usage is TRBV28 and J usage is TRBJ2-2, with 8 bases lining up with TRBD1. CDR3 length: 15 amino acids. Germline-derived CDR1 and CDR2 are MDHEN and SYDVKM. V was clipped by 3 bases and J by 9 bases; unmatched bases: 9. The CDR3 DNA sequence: TGTGCCAGCAGTTTTGATGACAGGGGTTACAGGGAGCTGTTTTTT. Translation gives CASSFDDRGYRELFF.

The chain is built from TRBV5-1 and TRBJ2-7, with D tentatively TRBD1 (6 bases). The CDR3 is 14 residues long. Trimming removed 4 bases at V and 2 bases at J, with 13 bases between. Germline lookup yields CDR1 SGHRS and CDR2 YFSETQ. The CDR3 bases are TGCGCCAGCAGCCCGGCGACAGGTACCTACGAGCAGTACTTC. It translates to CASSPATGTYEQYF.

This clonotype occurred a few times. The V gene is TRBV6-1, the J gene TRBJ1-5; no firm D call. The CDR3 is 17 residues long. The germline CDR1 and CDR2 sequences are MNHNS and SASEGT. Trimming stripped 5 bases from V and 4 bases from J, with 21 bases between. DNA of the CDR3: TGTGCCAGCAGTCCCCAATCCTGGGAGGTGGCGAATCAGCCCCAGCATTTT. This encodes CASSPQSWEVANQPQHF.

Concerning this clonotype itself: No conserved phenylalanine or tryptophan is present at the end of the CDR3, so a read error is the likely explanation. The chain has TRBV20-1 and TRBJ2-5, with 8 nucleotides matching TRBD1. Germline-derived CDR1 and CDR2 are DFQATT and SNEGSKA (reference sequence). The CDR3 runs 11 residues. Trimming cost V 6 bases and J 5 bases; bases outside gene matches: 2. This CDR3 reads CSARTGETQYL. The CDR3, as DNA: TGCAGTGCCAGGACAGGGGAGACCCAGTACTTG.

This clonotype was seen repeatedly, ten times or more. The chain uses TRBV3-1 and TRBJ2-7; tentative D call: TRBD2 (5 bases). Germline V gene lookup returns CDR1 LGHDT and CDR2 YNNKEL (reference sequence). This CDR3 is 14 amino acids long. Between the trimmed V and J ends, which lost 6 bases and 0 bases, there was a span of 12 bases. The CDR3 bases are TGTGCCAGCAGTCGGGGATTCAGCTCCTACGAGCAGTACTTC. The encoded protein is CASSRGFSSYEQYF.

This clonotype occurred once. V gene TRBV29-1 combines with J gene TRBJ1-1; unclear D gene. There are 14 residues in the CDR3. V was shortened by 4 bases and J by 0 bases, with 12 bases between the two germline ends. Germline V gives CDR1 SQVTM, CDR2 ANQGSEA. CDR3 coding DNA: TGCAGCGTTGTGAGGGTATTGATGAACACTGAAGCTTTCTTT. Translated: CSVVRVLMNTEAFF.

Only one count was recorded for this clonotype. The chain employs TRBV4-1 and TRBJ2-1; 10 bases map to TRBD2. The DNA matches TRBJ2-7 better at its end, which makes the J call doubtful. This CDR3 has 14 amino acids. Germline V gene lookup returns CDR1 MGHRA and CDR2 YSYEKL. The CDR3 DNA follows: TGCGCCAGCAGGATAGTAACTAGCGGGGCTGAGCAGTACTTC. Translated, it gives CASRIVTSGAEQYF.